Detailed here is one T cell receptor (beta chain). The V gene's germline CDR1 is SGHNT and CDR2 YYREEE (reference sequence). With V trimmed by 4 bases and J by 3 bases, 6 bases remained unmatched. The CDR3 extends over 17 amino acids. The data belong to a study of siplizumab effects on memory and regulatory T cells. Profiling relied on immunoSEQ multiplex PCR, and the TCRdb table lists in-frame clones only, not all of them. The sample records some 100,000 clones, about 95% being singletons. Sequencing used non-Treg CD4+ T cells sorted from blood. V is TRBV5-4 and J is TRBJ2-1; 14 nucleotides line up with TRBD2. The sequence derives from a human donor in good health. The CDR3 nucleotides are TGTGCCAGCAGCCCGTGGACTAGCGGGAGGTTCTACAATGAGCAGTTCTTC. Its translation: CASSPWTSGRFYNEQFF.